This TCR beta chain was documented in a study of T cells after yellow fever vaccination. Study-wide results and limits: Abundant bulk-population clonotypes could contaminate the FACS-sorted repertoires.

Worth noting for this clonotype: The antigen remains undetermined.

TCRdb fed the 5' RACE reads into MiXCR, producing one record per CDR3 protein. The table lists some 350,000 distinct CDR3 sequences, 11% of them singletons. The origin of this receptor is a man between 18 and 35 years old who received the YFV17D yellow fever vaccine. The input for sequencing was PBMCs, taken on the day of the first yellow fever vaccination.

CDR3 nucleotide sequence: TGTGCCAGCAGCCCAGACCAATTGCGGGGGGATGAGCAGTTCTTC. Its translation is CASSPDQLRGDEQFF. The chain uses TRBV3-1 and TRBJ2-1, with 8 bases fitting TRBD2. CDR3 length equals 15 residues. V gave up 4 bases and J gave up 8 bases; unmatched junction bases: 10. In germline, CDR1 is LGHDT, CDR2 YNNKEL (reference sequence).